Sequencing of this TCR beta chain was carried out in a study of T cells in Graves' hyperthyroidism and ophthalmopathy. Study findings and constraints: Blood held most thyroid clonotypes expanded above 0.001 frequency.

A word on this clonotype: As yet, its antigen is unknown.

TCR beta CDR3 region amplification was performed from RNA transcripts. The study used the HTBI primer set for a first-round RT-PCR of the TCR CDR3. MiXCR was run by TCRdb on the multiplex PCR reads, yielding one entry per CDR3 protein. The sample consists of under 750,000 distinct CDR3 sequences, over 15% of them appearing once. This CDR3 contains 14 residues. Looked up from germline, CDR1 is SQVTM and CDR2 is ANQGSEA. V was trimmed by 2 bases and J by 0 bases, leaving 11 bases between them. The TCR comes from a woman aged 45-60 years with Graves' hyperthyroidism that later progressed to Graves' ophthalmopathy. The V gene is TRBV29-1, the J gene TRBJ2-7; unclear D gene. Sequenced: blood. The CDR3 sequence is CSVESSADSYEQYF. The CDR3 nucleotides read TGCAGCGTTGAAAGTTCGGCAGACTCCTACGAGCAGTACTTC.